This T cell receptor (beta chain) was observed in a study of shared clonotypes between healthy human individuals. The repertoire was sequenced with immunoSEQ multiplex PCR; TCRdb's copy has only in-frame clones and lacks some. The sample lists a few million clones, approximately 94% occurring once. This CDR3 has 16 amino acids. The V gene's germline CDR1 is SGHRS and CDR2 YFSETQ. The V segment lost 4 bases and the J segment 6 bases; nucleotides outside the gene matches: 15. The clonotype comes from a man between 18 and 29 years old in good health. The sample taken for sequencing was naive CD4+ T cells sorted from blood. Specified subset: CD45RA+ positively selected. V usage is TRBV5-1 and J usage is TRBJ2-7, with 8 bases aligning to TRBD1. CDR3 amino acids: CASSRDRGGILGEQYF. The CDR3 DNA sequence: TGCGCCAGCAGCCGTGACAGGGGAGGTATTTTGGGCGAGCAGTACTTC.